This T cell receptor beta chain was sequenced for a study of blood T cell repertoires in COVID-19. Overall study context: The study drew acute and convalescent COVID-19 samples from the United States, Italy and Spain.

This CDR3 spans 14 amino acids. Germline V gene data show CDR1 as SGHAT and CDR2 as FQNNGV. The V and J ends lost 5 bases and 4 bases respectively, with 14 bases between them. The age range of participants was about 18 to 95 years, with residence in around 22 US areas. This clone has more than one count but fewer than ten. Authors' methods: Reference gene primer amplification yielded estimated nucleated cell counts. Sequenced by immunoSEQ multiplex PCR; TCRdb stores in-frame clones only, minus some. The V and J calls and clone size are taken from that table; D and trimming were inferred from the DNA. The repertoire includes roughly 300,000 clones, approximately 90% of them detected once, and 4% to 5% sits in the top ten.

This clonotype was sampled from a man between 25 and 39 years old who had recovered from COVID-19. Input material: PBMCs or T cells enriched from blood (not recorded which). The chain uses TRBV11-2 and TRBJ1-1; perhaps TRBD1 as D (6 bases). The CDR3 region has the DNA TGTGCCAGCAGCGCCAGGGGATTCGTCACTGAAGCTTTCTTT. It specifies CASSARGFVTEAFF. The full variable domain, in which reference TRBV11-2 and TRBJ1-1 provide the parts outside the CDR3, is EAGVAQSPRYKIIEKRQSVAFWCNPISGHATLYWYQQILGQGPKLLIQFQNNGVVDDSQLPKDRFSAERLKGVDSTLKIQPAKLEDSAVYLCASSARGFVTEAFFGQGTRLTVV.